The 14 T cell receptor beta chains given below trace back to one sample, sequenced in a study of blood T cell repertoires in COVID-19. TCRdb keeps only in-frame clones here, not all; method: immunoSEQ multiplex PCR. Here the sample spans about 69,000 clones, roughly 86% being singletons. The source material was peripheral blood. The receptors shown here come from a middle-aged man with COVID-19, enrolled during active disease.

The J gene is TRBJ2-2, the V gene TRBV5-4; no clear D. The germline V gene has CDR1 SGHNT and CDR2 YYREEE (reference sequence). The V end was cut by 10 bases, the J end by 0 bases, with 10 bases between. This CDR3 has 13 amino acids. CDR3 amino acids: CAWRRTNTGELFF. The CDR3 DNA reads as TGTGCCTGGCGGCGTACGAACACCGGGGAGCTGTTTTTT.

This chain links TRBV7-7 with TRBJ2-5, with a possible D match to TRBD1 (5 bases). Trimming left V 5 bases short and J 5 bases short, with 18 bases between. Germline V lookup: CDR1 SSHAT, CDR2 FNYEAQ (reference sequence). The CDR3 has 15 residues. The CDR3 loop is CASSQRPGKGETQYF. The CDR3 region has the DNA TGTGCCAGCAGCCAAAGACCAGGGAAAGGGGAGACCCAGTACTTC.

V and J are TRBV3-1 (or the pseudogene TRBV3-2) and TRBJ2-7, with 13 bases aligning to TRBD2. The CDR3 is 16 residues long. Germline V lookup: CDR1 LGHDT, CDR2 YNNKEL (reference sequence). Trimming at V came to 3 bases and at J to 7 bases, leaving 9 bases not matched to a gene. The CDR3 region is CASSHPTSGGAGEQYF. As DNA, the CDR3 is TGTGCCAGCAGCCACCCTACTAGCGGGGGGGCAGGGGAGCAGTACTTC.

The chain links TRBV9 to TRBJ2-7, with 8 nucleotides matching TRBD1. This CDR3 spans 15 amino acids. J lost 2 bases, V lost 3 bases, and 7 bases had no gene match. Per the germline V gene, CDR1 is SGDLS and CDR2 is YYNGEE. CDR3 DNA: TGTGCCAGCAGCGCCGGGACAGGCCTTACCTACGAGCAGTACTTC. This sequence encodes CASSAGTGLTYEQYF.

The chain is built from TRBV2 and TRBJ2-2; the D gene is possibly TRBD1 (6 bases). Germline CDR1 reads SNHLY; CDR2 reads FYNNEI. The CDR3 sequence is 13 residues long. V shed 7 bases and J shed 7 bases, with 13 bases lying between them. The CDR3 DNA reads as TGTGCCAGCATGGACAGTGGAAGCGGGGAGCTGTTTTTT. It encodes CASMDSGSGELFF.

Within the sample, this clone is medium-sized. The chain recombines TRBV2 with TRBJ1-6; D may be TRBD1 (5 bases). The V end was cut by 7 bases, the J end by 5 bases, with 6 bases between. The CDR3 has 12 residues. Germline lookup yields CDR1 SNHLY and CDR2 FYNNEI. CDR3 coding DNA: TGTGCCAGCAAAGGGGATAATTCACCCCTCCACTTT. Encoded protein: CASKGDNSPLHF.

The CDR3 loop reads CASSLSGSGRRTFF. CDR3 DNA: TGTGCCAGCAGCCTTAGTGGGAGTGGTCGGAGAACTTTCTTT. V is TRBV5-4 and J is TRBJ1-1; D not certain. V shed 4 bases and J shed 12 bases, with 22 bases lying between them. The CDR3 runs to 14 residues. CDR1 is SGHNT, CDR2 YYREEE, per germline (reference sequence).

This clone was seen a single time. The rearrangement joins TRBV29-1 to TRBJ1-5, with D possibly being TRBD1 (5 bases). There are 14 residues in the CDR3. V shed 4 bases and J shed 4 bases, with 14 bases lying between them. Germline loops: CDR1 SQVTM, CDR2 ANQGSEA. Here the CDR3 DNA reads TGCAGCGTTGTTGATAGGGGACTAAATCAGCCCCAGCATTTT. This sequence encodes CSVVDRGLNQPQHF.

This clone was detected once. The chain recombines TRBV11-3 with TRBJ2-6; 7 bases fit TRBD1. Per the germline V gene, CDR1 is SGHNT and CDR2 is YENEEA. This CDR3 is 18 amino acids long. The J segment lost 0 bases and the V segment lost 0 bases, leaving 5 bases of the junction unmatched. DNA for the CDR3: TGTGCCAGCAGCTTAGAGCTCCCAGGGGGCTCTGGGGCCAACGTCCTGACTTTC. This encodes CASSLELPGGSGANVLTF.

The V and J genes are TRBV9 and TRBJ2-3, with 8 bases lining up with TRBD1. From germline, CDR1 is SGDLS and CDR2 YYNGEE. CDR3 length equals 13 residues. J gave up 5 bases and V 4 bases, and 3 bases lay outside the gene matches. The CDR3 DNA reads TGTGCCAGCAGCTTAACAGGGGGAGATACGCAGTATTTT. Its protein is CASSLTGGDTQYF.

CDR3 sequence (DNA): TGCGCCAGCAGCTTGGCGTCGGCAGGGCCCCAAGAGACCCAGTACTTC. Amino acids: CASSLASAGPQETQYF. V and J are TRBV5-1 and TRBJ2-5, with a tentative D call TRBD1 (5 bases). The CDR3 is 16 amino acids. The V gene lost 0 bases and the J gene lost 1 base, with 13 bases spanning the gap. In germline, CDR1 is SGHRS, CDR2 YFSETQ.

The V call is TRBV6-2 or TRBV6-3, the J call TRBJ1-6; D gene ambiguous. Germline assignment: CDR1 MNHEY and CDR2 SVGEGT. CDR3 length: 19 amino acids. Trimming pared 0 bases from V and 11 bases from J, leaving 26 bases between. The CDR3: CASSYSMEWRRANLAPLHF. In DNA form, the CDR3 reads TGTGCCAGCAGTTACTCGATGGAATGGCGGAGGGCCAATTTGGCACCCCTCCACTTT.

V usage is TRBV6-6 and J usage is TRBJ1-5, with D tentatively TRBD1 (5 bases). The CDR3 totals 17 residues. Germline-derived CDR1 and CDR2 are MNHNY and SVGAGI (reference sequence). V lost 5 bases to trimming and J lost 0 bases, with 17 bases between them. CDR3 DNA sequence: TGTGCCAGCAGTCCCTTAGCCGACAGCTATAGCAATCAGCCCCAGCATTTT. Translation: CASSPLADSYSNQPQHF.

Details on this clone: This sample includes further DNA sequences coding for the same CDR3. The CDR3 here is CASSRDINYGYTF. Written as DNA, the CDR3 is TGTGCCAGCAGTCGGGACATTAACTATGGCTACACCTTC. This rearrangement joins TRBV6-6 to TRBJ1-2; tentative D call: TRBD1 (6 bases). V lost 5 bases and J lost 1, with 8 bases in between. Germline values: CDR1 MNHNY, CDR2 SVGAGI (reference sequence). The CDR3 consists of 13 residues.